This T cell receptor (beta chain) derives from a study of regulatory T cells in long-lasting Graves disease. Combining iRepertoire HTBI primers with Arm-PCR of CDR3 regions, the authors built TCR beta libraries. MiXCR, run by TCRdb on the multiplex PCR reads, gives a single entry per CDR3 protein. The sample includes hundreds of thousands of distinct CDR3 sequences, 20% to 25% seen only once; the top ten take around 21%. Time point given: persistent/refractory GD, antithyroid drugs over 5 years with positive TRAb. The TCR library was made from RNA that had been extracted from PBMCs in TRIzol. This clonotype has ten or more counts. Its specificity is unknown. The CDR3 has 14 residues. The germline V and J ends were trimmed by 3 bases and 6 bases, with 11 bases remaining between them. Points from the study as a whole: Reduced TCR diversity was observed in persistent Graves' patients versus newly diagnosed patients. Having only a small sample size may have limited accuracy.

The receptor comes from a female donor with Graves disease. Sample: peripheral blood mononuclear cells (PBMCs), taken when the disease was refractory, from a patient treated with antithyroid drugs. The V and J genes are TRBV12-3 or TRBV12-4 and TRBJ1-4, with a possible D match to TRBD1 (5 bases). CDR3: CASSLGVLYEKLFF. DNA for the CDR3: TGTGCCAGCAGTTTGGGGGTATTATATGAAAAACTGTTTTTT.